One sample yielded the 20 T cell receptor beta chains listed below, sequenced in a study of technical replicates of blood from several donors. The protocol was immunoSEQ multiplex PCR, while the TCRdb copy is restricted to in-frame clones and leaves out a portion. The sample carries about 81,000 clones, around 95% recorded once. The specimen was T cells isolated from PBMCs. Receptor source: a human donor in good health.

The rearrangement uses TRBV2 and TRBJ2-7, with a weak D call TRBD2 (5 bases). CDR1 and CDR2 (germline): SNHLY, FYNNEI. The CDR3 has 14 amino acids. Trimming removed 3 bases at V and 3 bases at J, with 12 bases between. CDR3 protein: CASSEGVGYYEQYF. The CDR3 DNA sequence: TGTGCCAGCAGTGAGGGAGTCGGGTACTACGAGCAGTACTTC.

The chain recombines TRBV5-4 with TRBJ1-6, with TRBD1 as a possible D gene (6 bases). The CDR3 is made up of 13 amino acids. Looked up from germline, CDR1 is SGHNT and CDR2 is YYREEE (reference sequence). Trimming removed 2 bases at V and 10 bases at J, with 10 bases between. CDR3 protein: CASSFGGGSPLHF. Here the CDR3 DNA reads TGTGCCAGCAGCTTCGGGGGGGGCTCACCCCTCCACTTT.

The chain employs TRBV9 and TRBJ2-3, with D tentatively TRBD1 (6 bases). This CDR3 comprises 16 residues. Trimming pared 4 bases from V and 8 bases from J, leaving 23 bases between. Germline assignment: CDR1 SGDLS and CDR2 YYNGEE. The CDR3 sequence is CASSPPSGGQYATQYF. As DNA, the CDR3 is TGTGCCAGCAGCCCCCCATCCGGAGGACAGTATGCTACGCAGTATTTT.

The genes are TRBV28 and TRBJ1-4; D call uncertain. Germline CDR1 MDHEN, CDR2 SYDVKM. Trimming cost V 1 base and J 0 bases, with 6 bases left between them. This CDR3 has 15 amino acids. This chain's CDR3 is CASSLSGSTNEKLFF. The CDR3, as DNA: TGTGCCAGCAGTTTATCGGGGTCAACTAATGAAAAACTGTTTTTT.

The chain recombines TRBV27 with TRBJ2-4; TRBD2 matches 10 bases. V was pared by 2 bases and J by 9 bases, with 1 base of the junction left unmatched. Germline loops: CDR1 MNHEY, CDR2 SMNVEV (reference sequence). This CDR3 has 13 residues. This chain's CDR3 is CASSLEREGIQYF. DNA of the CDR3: TGTGCCAGCAGTTTAGAGCGGGAGGGCATTCAGTACTTC.

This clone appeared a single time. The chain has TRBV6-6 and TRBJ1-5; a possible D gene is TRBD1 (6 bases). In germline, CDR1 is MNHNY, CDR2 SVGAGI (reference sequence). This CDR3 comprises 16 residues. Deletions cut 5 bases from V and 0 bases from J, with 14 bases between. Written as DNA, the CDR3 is TGTGCCAGCAGTCAACAGGGCCTCCATAGCAATCAGCCCCAGCATTTT. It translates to CASSQQGLHSNQPQHF.

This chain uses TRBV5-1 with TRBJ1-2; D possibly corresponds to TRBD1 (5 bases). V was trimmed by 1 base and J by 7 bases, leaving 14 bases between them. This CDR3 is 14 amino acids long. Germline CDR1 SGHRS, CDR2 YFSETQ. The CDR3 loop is CASSLNEGRGGYTF. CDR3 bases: TGCGCCAGCAGCTTGAATGAGGGGAGGGGTGGCTACACCTTC.

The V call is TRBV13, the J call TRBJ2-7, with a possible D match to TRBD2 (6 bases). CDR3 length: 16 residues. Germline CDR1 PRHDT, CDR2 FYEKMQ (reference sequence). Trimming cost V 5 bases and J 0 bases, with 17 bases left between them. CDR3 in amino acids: CASSLRRLDISYEQYF. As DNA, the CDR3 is TGTGCCAGCAGCCTAAGACGACTAGATATCTCCTACGAGCAGTACTTC.

The CDR3, as DNA: TGTGCCAGTAGTATAGCAGGGAGGACTGAAGCTTTCTTT. Encoded protein: CASSIAGRTEAFF. The chain joins TRBV19 to TRBJ1-1; D may be TRBD1 (5 bases). Looked up from germline, CDR1 is LNHDA and CDR2 is SQIVND (reference sequence). V lost 1 base and J 5 bases, leaving 8 bases between the germline ends. The CDR3 covers 13 residues.

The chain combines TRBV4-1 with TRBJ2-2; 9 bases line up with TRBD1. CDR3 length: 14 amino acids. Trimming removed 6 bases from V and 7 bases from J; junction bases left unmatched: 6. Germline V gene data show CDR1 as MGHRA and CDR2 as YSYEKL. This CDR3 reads CASSPGQGNGELFF. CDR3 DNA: TGCGCCAGCAGTCCGGGACAGGGTAACGGGGAGCTGTTTTTT.

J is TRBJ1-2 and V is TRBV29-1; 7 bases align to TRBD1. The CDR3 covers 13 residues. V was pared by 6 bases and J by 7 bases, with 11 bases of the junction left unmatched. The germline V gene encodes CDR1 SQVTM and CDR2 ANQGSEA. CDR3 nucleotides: TGCAGCGTCGCTGGGACAGAAAACGGTGGCTACACCTTC. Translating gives CSVAGTENGGYTF.

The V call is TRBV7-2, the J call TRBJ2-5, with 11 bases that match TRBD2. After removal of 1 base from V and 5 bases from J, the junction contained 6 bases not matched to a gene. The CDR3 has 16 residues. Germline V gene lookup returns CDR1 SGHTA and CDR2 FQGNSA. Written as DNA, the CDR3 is TGTGCCAGCAGCTTAGGGGGACTAGCGGTCGGGGAGACCCAGTACTTC. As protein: CASSLGGLAVGETQYF.

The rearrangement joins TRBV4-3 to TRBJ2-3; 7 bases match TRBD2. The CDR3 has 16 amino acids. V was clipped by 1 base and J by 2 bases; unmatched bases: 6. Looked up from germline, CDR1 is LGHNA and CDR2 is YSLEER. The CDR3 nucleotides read TGCGCCAGCAGCCAAGCTCAGACTAGCCTCACAGATACGCAGTATTTT. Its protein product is CASSQAQTSLTDTQYF.

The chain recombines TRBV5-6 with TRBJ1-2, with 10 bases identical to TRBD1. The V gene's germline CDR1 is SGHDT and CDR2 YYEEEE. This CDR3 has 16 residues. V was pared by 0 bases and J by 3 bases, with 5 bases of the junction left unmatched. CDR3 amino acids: CASSLDRTGGYYGYTF. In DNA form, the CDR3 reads TGTGCCAGCAGCTTGGATCGGACAGGGGGTTACTATGGCTACACCTTC.

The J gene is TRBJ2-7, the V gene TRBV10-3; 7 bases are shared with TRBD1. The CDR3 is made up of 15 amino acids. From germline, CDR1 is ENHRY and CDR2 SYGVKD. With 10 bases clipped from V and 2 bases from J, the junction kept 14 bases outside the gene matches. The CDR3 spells CATNLETTGTYEQYF. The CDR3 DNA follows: TGTGCCACCAACCTAGAAACGACAGGGACCTACGAGCAGTACTTC.

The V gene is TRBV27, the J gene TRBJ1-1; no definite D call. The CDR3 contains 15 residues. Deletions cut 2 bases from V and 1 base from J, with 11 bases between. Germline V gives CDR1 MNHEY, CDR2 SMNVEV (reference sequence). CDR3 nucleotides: TGTGCCAGCAGTTTAATCGGGGATGGGAACACTGAAGCTTTCTTT. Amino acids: CASSLIGDGNTEAFF.

CDR3 nucleotide sequence: TGTGCCAGCAGTGCGACAGCGATTTCCTCCTACGAGCAGTACTTC. As protein: CASSATAISSYEQYF. This chain uses TRBV6-1 with TRBJ2-7; D may be TRBD1 (5 bases). CDR3 size: 15 residues. Germline assignment: CDR1 MNHNS and CDR2 SASEGT. The germline V and J ends were trimmed by 4 bases and 0 bases, with 13 bases remaining between them.

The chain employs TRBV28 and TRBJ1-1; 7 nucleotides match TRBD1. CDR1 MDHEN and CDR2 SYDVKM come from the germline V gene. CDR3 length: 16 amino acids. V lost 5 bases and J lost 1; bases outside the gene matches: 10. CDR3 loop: CASSPWDSWGNTEAFF. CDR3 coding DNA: TGTGCCAGCAGTCCGTGGGACAGCTGGGGGAACACTGAAGCTTTCTTT.

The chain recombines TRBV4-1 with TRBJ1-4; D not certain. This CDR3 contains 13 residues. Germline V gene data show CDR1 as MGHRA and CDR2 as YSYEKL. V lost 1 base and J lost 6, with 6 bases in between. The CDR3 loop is CASSQVGDEKLFF. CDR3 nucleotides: TGCGCCAGCAGCCAAGTAGGAGATGAAAAACTGTTTTTT.

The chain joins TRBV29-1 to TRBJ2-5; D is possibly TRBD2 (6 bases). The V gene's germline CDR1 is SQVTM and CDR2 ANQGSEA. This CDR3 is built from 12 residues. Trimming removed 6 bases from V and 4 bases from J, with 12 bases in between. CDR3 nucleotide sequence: TGCAGCGTGCGACTAGAAGGAGAGACCCAGTACTTC. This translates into CSVRLEGETQYF.